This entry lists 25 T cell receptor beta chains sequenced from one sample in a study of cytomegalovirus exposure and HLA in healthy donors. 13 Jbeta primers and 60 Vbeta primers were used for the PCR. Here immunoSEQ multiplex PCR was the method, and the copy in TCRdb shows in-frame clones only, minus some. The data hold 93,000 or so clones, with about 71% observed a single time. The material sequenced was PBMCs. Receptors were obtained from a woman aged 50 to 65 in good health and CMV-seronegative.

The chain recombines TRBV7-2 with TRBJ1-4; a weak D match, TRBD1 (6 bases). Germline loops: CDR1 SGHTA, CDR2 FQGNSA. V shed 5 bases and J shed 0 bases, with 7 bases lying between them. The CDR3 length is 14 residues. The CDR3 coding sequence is TGTGCCAGCAGCGGGACACCAACTAATGAAAAACTGTTTTTT. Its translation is CASSGTPTNEKLFF.

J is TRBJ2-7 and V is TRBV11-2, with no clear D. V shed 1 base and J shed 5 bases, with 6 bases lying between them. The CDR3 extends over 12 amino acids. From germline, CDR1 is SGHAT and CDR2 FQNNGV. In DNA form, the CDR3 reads TGTGCCAGCAGCTTAGGATCGGACGAGCAGTACTTC. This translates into CASSLGSDEQYF.

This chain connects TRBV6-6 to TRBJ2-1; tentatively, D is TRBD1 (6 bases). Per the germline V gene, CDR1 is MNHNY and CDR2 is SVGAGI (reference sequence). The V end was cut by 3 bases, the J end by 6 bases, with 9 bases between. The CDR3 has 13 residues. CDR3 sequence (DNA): TGTGCCAGCAGTTATAGAGGGGGCAATGAGCAGTTCTTC. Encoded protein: CASSYRGGNEQFF.

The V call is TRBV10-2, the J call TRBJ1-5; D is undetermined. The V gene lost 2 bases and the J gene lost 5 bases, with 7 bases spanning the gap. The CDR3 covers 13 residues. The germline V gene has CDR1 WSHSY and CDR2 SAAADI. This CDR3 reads CASSEVDYQPQHF. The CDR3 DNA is TGCGCCAGCAGTGAGGTGGACTATCAGCCCCAGCATTTT.

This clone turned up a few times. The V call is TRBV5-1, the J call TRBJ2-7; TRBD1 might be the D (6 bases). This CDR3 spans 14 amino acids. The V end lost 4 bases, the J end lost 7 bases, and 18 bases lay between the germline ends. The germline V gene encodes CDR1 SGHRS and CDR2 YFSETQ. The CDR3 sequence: CASSPGDRTQEQYF. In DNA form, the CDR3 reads TGCGCCAGCAGCCCCGGCGACAGGACGCAGGAGCAGTACTTC. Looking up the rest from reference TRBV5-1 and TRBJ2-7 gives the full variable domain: KAGVTQTPRYLIKTRGQQVTLSCSPISGHRSVSWYQQTPGQGLQFLFEYFSETQRNKGNFPGRFSGRQFSNSRSEMNVSTLELGDSALYLCASSPGDRTQEQYFGPGTRLTVT.

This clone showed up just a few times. The CDR3 region has the DNA TGTGCCAGCAGTGAACCAGGGGTAGGCTACACCTTC. Translation: CASSEPGVGYTF. The genes are TRBV25-1 and TRBJ1-2; D may be TRBD1 (6 bases). V was pared by 2 bases and J by 8 bases, with 9 bases between. CDR1 and CDR2 from the germline V gene are MGHDK and SYGVNS. The CDR3 runs to 12 residues.

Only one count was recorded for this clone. In DNA, the CDR3 is TGTGCCAGCAAAGCGACAGGGAAATTAACTGAAGCTTTCTTT. This encodes CASKATGKLTEAFF. The chain recombines TRBV25-1 with TRBJ1-1, with 7 bases matching TRBD1. The V gene end was trimmed by 7 bases and the J gene end by 5 bases; junction bases not matched to a gene: 10. Germline V gives CDR1 MGHDK, CDR2 SYGVNS. The CDR3 is made up of 14 amino acids.

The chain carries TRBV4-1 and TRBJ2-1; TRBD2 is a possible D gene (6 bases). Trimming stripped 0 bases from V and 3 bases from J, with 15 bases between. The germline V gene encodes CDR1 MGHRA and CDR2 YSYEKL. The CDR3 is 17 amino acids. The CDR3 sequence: CASSQDPSSGYYNEQFF. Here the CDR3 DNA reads TGCGCCAGCAGCCAAGATCCCAGTAGCGGCTACTACAATGAGCAGTTCTTC.

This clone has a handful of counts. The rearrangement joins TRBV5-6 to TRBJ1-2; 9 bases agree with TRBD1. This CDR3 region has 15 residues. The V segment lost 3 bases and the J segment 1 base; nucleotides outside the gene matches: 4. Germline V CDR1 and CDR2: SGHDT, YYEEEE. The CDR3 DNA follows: TGTGCCAGCAGCTCCCAGGACAGGGGTAACTATGGCTACACCTTC. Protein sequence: CASSSQDRGNYGYTF.

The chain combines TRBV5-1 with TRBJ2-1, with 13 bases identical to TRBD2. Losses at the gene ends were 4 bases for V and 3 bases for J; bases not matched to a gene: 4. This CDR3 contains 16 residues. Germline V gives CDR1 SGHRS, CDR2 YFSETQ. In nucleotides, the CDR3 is TGCGCCAGCAGCCCCGGGACTAGCGGGAACTACAATGAGCAGTTCTTC. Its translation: CASSPGTSGNYNEQFF.

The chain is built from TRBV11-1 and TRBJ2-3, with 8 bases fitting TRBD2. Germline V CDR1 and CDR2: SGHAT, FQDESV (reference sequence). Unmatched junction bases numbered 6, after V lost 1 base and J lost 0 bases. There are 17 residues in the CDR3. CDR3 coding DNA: TGTGCCAGCAGCTTAGTTCGACTAGCGAGAAGCACAGATACGCAGTATTTT. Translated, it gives CASSLVRLARSTDTQYF.

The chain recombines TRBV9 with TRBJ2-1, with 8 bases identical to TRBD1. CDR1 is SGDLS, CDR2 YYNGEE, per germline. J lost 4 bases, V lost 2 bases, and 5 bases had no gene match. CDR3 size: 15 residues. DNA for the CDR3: TGTGCCAGCAGCGTCGGACAGGGTGGGTACAATGAGCAGTTCTTC. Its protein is CASSVGQGGYNEQFF. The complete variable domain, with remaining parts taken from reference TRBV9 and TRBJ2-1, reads DSGVTQTPKHLITATGQRVTLRCSPRSGDLSVYWYQQSLDQGLQFLIQYYNGEERAKGNILERFSAQQFPDLHSELNLSSLELGDSALYFCASSVGQGGYNEQFFGPGTRLTVL.

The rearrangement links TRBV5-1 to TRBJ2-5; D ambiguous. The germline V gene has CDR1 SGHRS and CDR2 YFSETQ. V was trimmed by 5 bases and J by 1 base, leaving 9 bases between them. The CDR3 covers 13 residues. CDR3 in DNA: TGCGCCAGCAGGGGTACAGTCCAAGAGACCCAGTACTTC. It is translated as CASRGTVQETQYF. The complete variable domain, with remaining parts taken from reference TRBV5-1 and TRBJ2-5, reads KAGVTQTPRYLIKTRGQQVTLSCSPISGHRSVSWYQQTPGQGLQFLFEYFSETQRNKGNFPGRFSGRQFSNSRSEMNVSTLELGDSALYLCASRGTVQETQYFGPGTRLLVL.

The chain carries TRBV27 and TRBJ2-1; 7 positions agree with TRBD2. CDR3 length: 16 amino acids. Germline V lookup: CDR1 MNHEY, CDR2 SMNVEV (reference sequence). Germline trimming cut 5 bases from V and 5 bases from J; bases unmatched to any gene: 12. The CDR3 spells CASSTWGLGRDNEQFF. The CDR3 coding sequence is TGTGCCAGCAGTACATGGGGACTGGGGAGGGACAATGAGCAGTTCTTC.

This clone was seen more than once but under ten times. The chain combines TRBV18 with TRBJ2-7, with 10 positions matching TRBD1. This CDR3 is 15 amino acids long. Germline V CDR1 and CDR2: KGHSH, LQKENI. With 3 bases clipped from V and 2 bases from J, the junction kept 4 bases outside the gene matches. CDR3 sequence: CASSPTGQGTYEQYF. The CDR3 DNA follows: TGTGCCAGCTCACCGACGGGACAGGGGACCTACGAGCAGTACTTC.

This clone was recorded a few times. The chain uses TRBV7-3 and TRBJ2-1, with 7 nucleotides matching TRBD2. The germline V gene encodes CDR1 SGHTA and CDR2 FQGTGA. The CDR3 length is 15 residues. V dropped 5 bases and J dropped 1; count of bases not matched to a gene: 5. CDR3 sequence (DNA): TGTGCCAGCAGCCCGATACTAGCGTCCTACAATGAGCAGTTCTTC. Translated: CASSPILASYNEQFF.

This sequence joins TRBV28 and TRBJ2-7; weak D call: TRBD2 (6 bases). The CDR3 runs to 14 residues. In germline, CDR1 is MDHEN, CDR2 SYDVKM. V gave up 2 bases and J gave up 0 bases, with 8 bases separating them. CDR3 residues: CASSLRGISYEQYF. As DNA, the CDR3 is TGTGCCAGCAGTTTACGGGGGATCTCCTACGAGCAGTACTTC.

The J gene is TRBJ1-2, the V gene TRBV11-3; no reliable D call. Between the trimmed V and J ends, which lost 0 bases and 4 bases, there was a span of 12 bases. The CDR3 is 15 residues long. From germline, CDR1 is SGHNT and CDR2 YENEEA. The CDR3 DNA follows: TGTGCCAGCAGCTTAGATAGGACTATGGTCTATGGCTACACCTTC. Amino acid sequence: CASSLDRTMVYGYTF.

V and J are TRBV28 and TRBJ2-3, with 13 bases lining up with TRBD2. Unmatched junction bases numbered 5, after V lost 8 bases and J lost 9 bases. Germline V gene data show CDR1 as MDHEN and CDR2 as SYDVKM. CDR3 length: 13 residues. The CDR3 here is CASGLAGVGTQYF. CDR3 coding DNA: TGTGCCAGCGGACTAGCGGGAGTTGGCACGCAGTATTTT.

CDR3 loop: CASSLDRSDTEAFF. The DNA of the CDR3 is TGTGCCAGCAGCCTTGACAGGTCAGACACTGAAGCTTTCTTT. The chain links TRBV11-2 to TRBJ1-1; possibly TRBD1 for D (6 bases). This CDR3 has 14 residues. Germline CDR1 reads SGHAT; CDR2 reads FQNNGV. V lost 5 bases, J lost 3 bases, and 13 bases lay in between.

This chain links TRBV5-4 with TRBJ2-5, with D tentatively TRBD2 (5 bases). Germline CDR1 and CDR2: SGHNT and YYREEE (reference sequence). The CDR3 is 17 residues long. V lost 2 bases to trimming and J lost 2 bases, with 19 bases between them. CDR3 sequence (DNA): TGTGCCAGCAGCTTACATGCACTAGGCCCGAGGCAAGAGACCCAGTACTTC. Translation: CASSLHALGPRQETQYF.

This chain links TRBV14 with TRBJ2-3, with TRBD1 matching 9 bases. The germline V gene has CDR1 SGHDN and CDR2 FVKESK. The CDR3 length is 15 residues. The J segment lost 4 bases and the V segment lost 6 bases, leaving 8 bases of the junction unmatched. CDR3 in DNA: TGTGCCAGCAGACCCCGGACAGGGGCGGCAGATACGCAGTATTTT. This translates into CASRPRTGAADTQYF.

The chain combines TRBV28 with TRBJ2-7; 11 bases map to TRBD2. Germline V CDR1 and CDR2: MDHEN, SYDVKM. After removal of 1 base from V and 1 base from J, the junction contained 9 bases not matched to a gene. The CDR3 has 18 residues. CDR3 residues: CASSLLWGSSGRSYEQYF. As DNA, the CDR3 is TGTGCCAGCAGTTTATTATGGGGGTCTAGCGGGAGGTCCTACGAGCAGTACTTC.

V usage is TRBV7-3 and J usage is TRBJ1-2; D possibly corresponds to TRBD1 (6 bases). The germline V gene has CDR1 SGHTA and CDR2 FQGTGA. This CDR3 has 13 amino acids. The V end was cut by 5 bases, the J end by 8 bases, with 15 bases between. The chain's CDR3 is CASSPDRSYGYTF. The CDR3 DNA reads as TGTGCCAGCAGCCCGGACAGATCGTACGGCTACACCTTC. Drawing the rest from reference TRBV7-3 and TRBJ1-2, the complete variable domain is GAGVSQTPSNKVTEKGKYVELRCDPISGHTALYWYRQSLGQGPEFLIYFQGTGAADDSGLPNDRFFAVRPEGSVSTLKIQRTERGDSAVYLCASSPDRSYGYTFGSGTRLTVV.

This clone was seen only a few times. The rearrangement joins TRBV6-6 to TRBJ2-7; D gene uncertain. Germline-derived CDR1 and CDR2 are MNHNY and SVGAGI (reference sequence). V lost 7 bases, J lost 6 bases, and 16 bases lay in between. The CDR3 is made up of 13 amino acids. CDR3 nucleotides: TGTGCCAGCAAGGATACGGCCTCGGGCGAGCAGTACTTC. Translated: CASKDTASGEQYF.